Presented here are 27 T cell receptor beta chains from one specimen sequenced in a study of T cell responses to AZD1222 COVID-19 vaccine. The protocol was immunoSEQ multiplex PCR, while the TCRdb copy is restricted to in-frame clones and leaves out a portion. The table shows 150,000 to 200,000 clones, with approximately 95% occurring only once. The starting material was peripheral blood, obtained on day 0 of AZD1222 vaccination. Receptors originate from an adult in good health.

The gene calls are TRBV5-1 and TRBJ1-2, with 7 bases lining up with TRBD1. V lost 0 bases and J lost 6; bases outside the gene matches: 5. The length of the CDR3 is 14 residues. CDR1 is SGHRS, CDR2 YFSETQ, per germline. The CDR3 DNA follows: TGCGCCAGCAGCTTGGCAACAGGGGCAAATGGCTACACCTTC. It encodes CASSLATGANGYTF.

This chain uses TRBV2 with TRBJ1-3; D is uncertain. The CDR3 contains 14 residues. Trimming took off 2 bases at V and 7 bases at J, with 12 bases between the two ends. Per germline, CDR1 SNHLY and CDR2 FYNNEI. CDR3 loop: CASSERRHGNTIYF. The DNA for the CDR3 is TGTGCCAGCAGTGAACGCAGGCACGGGAACACCATATATTTT.

The V call is TRBV11-2, the J call TRBJ1-2; D might be TRBD1 (6 bases). Germline V lookup: CDR1 SGHAT, CDR2 FQNNGV. Trimming removed 2 bases from V and 6 bases from J, with 16 bases in between. There are 15 residues in the CDR3. The CDR3 DNA sequence: TGTGCCAGCAGCTTATTGTCCAGGGGAATTAATGGCTACACCTTC. Protein: CASSLLSRGINGYTF.

This sequence joins TRBV28 and TRBJ1-1; D might be TRBD1 (5 bases). Trimming pared 5 bases from V and 3 bases from J, leaving 13 bases between. Germline values: CDR1 MDHEN, CDR2 SYDVKM. The CDR3 loop spans 14 amino acids. In DNA, the CDR3 is TGTGCCAGCAGTATAGGCCGAGGGGACACTGAAGCTTTCTTT. Protein product: CASSIGRGDTEAFF.

The chain employs TRBV29-1 and TRBJ2-3; possibly TRBD1 or TRBD2 for D (7 bases each). The CDR3 length is 18 residues. From germline, CDR1 is SQVTM and CDR2 ANQGSEA. Trimming left V 4 bases short and J 4 bases short, with 27 bases between. The CDR3 loop reads CSVGVLGKAGRGPDTQYF. The CDR3 nucleotides are TGCAGCGTTGGTGTTTTGGGAAAAGCGGGGAGGGGGCCAGATACGCAGTATTTT.

CDR3 coding DNA: TGTGCCAGTGGGCGACAGTTCACAGATACGCAGTATTTT. Translated: CASGRQFTDTQYF. The J gene is TRBJ2-3, the V gene TRBV19; D might be TRBD1 (5 bases). Looked up from germline, CDR1 is LNHDA and CDR2 is SQIVND (reference sequence). This CDR3 has 13 amino acids. V was clipped by 8 bases and J by 2 bases, with 11 bases between them. Full variable domain (outside the CDR3, taken from reference TRBV19 and TRBJ2-3): DGGITQSPKYLFRKEGQNVTLSCEQNLNHDAMYWYRQDPGQGLRLIYYSQIVNDFQKGDIAEGYSVSREKKESFPLTVTSAQKNPTAFYLCASGRQFTDTQYFGPGTRLTVL.

This chain links TRBV7-7 with TRBJ2-2; 7 bases line up with TRBD2. Per the germline V gene, CDR1 is SSHAT and CDR2 is FNYEAQ (reference sequence). The CDR3 is 15 amino acids. Unmatched junction bases numbered 3, after V lost 4 bases and J lost 1 base. This CDR3 reads CASSSGGGNTGELFF. In DNA form, the CDR3 reads TGTGCCAGCAGCTCGGGCGGGGGGAACACCGGGGAGCTGTTTTTT.

The rearrangement uses TRBV7-9 and TRBJ2-3; the match to TRBD1 covers 7 bases. The junction had 2 bases not matched to a gene; V was cut back by 5 bases and J by 0 bases. This CDR3 is 14 amino acids long. CDR1 is SEHNR and CDR2 is FQNEAQ in the germline V gene (reference sequence). The CDR3 DNA is TGTGCCAGCAGCGTACAGGGGAGCACAGATACGCAGTATTTT. It encodes CASSVQGSTDTQYF.

Only one count was recorded for this clone. The chain employs TRBV7-2 and TRBJ2-7; D is undetermined. V was trimmed by 3 bases and J by 3 bases, leaving 3 bases between them. The CDR3 extends over 11 amino acids. CDR1 SGHTA and CDR2 FQGNSA come from the germline V gene. The CDR3 nucleotides are TGTGCCAGCAGCTTTTACTACGAGCAGTACTTC. Its protein product is CASSFYYEQYF.

CDR3 region: CASSYEPSNQPQHF. In DNA form, the CDR3 reads TGTGCCAGCAGTTATGAACCCTCCAATCAGCCCCAGCATTTT. V gene TRBV27 combines with J gene TRBJ1-5, with D unresolved. This CDR3 is 14 amino acids long. Germline V gives CDR1 MNHEY, CDR2 SMNVEV (reference sequence). V shed 4 bases and J shed 3 bases, with 10 bases lying between them.

V and J are TRBV14 and TRBJ1-1; D gene uncertain. The CDR3 totals 19 residues. V was trimmed by 1 base and J by 3 bases, leaving 24 bases between them. The germline V gene encodes CDR1 SGHDN and CDR2 FVKESK. The CDR3 protein is CASSQGFGLPKSDDTEAFF. The CDR3, as DNA: TGTGCCAGCAGCCAAGGGTTCGGCCTCCCCAAATCCGATGACACTGAAGCTTTCTTT.

The chain combines TRBV6-2 or TRBV6-3 with TRBJ1-1; D is uncertain. The germline V and J ends were trimmed by 2 bases and 1 base, with 5 bases remaining between them. This CDR3 has 13 residues. Germline V gene data show CDR1 as MNHEY and CDR2 as SVGEGT. CDR3 amino acids: CASSYGTNTEAFF. The CDR3 coding sequence is TGTGCCAGCAGTTACGGAACGAACACTGAAGCTTTCTTT.

The chain recombines TRBV10-3 with TRBJ1-5, with TRBD1 matching over 10 bases. With V trimmed by 11 bases and J by 7 bases, 14 bases remained unmatched. The CDR3 runs to 15 residues. Germline V CDR1 and CDR2: ENHRY, SYGVKD. This chain's CDR3 is CAVSTGTGVLQPQHF. In DNA form, the CDR3 reads TGTGCCGTTAGCACCGGGACAGGGGTGTTGCAGCCCCAGCATTTT.

V and J are TRBV7-9 and TRBJ1-3; D ambiguous. CDR3 length equals 13 residues. Germline loops: CDR1 SEHNR, CDR2 FQNEAQ (reference sequence). Trimming removed 4 bases at V and 7 bases at J, with 11 bases between. CDR3 bases: TGTGCCAGCAGCTCCGTCGGGGATAACACCATATATTTT. Protein product: CASSSVGDNTIYF.

The rearrangement joins TRBV5-4 to TRBJ2-7; 11 positions agree with TRBD1. V was pared by 1 base and J by 4 bases, with 7 bases of the junction left unmatched. The CDR3 is 16 amino acids. Germline CDR1 and CDR2: SGHNT and YYREEE (reference sequence). CDR3 protein: CASSLWRDRGVYEQYF. The CDR3 DNA reads TGTGCCAGCAGCTTGTGGAGGGACAGGGGGGTGTACGAGCAGTACTTC.

The rearrangement uses TRBV7-8 and TRBJ2-7; D may be TRBD2 (6 bases). Between the trimmed V and J ends, which lost 0 bases and 4 bases, there was a span of 13 bases. The CDR3 is 15 residues long. Germline V gene data show CDR1 as SGHVS and CDR2 as FQNEAQ. The CDR3 loop reads CASSLAFGGRYEQYF. CDR3 DNA sequence: TGTGCCAGCAGCTTAGCCTTCGGGGGTAGGTACGAGCAGTACTTC.

The V call is TRBV28, the J call TRBJ1-3, with D uncertain. Trimming stripped 3 bases from V and 1 base from J, with 7 bases between. This CDR3 spans 14 amino acids. Germline CDR1 and CDR2: MDHEN and SYDVKM. The CDR3 is CASSFGVSGNTIYF. CDR3 DNA: TGTGCCAGCAGTTTCGGGGTTTCTGGAAACACCATATATTTT.

This clone was picked up one time. The J gene is TRBJ1-2, the V gene TRBV6-5; possible D gene TRBD1, 5 bases. This CDR3 comprises 12 residues. Between the trimmed V and J ends, which lost 6 bases and 6 bases, there was a span of 11 bases. Germline V lookup: CDR1 MNHEY, CDR2 SVGAGI. The DNA for the CDR3 is TGTGCCAGCAGCCCCTGGGGGAATGGCTACACCTTC. The encoded protein is CASSPWGNGYTF.

In regard to this clone: The identical CDR3 is also encoded by other nucleotide sequences in the sample. The rearrangement uses TRBV10-2 and TRBJ1-2; a possible D gene is TRBD1 (6 bases). CDR1 and CDR2 from the germline V gene are WSHSY and SAAADI. The CDR3 is 13 residues long. Trimming shortened V by 6 bases and J by 3 bases, and 11 bases separated the two germline ends. The CDR3, as DNA: TGCGCCAGCAGCACGACAGGCGACTATGGCTACACCTTC. Translation: CASSTTGDYGYTF.

J is TRBJ1-1 and V is TRBV6-5, with 8 bases matching TRBD1. The J segment lost 4 bases and the V segment lost 6 bases, leaving 7 bases of the junction unmatched. This CDR3 has 14 residues. Germline V lookup: CDR1 MNHEY, CDR2 SVGAGI. The DNA of the CDR3 is TGTGCCAGCAGGCCTCCCCAGGGGGCCACTGAAGCTTTCTTT. Its protein product is CASRPPQGATEAFF.

This sequence joins TRBV13 and TRBJ2-3, with a weak D call TRBD2 (6 bases). V was trimmed by 8 bases and J by 2 bases, leaving 14 bases between them. This CDR3 has 14 amino acids. The germline V gene has CDR1 PRHDT and CDR2 FYEKMQ (reference sequence). The CDR3 DNA reads TGTGCCAGCTTGGGGACTGAGGACACAGATACGCAGTATTTT. Amino acid sequence: CASLGTEDTDTQYF.

The genes are TRBV5-4 and TRBJ1-2; D might be TRBD1 (6 bases). Germline V gene lookup returns CDR1 SGHNT and CDR2 YYREEE (reference sequence). This CDR3 has 15 residues. Trimming shortened V by 4 bases and J by 2 bases, and 15 bases separated the two germline ends. The CDR3, as DNA: TGTGCCAGCAGCCTCGCCAACAGGGCCAACTATGGCTACACCTTC. It translates to CASSLANRANYGYTF.

The rearrangement links TRBV5-1 to TRBJ2-1; TRBD2 aligns across 9 bases. Losses at the gene ends were 4 bases for V and 7 bases for J; bases not matched to a gene: 3. The V gene's germline CDR1 is SGHRS and CDR2 YFSETQ. CDR3 length: 13 amino acids. CDR3 sequence (DNA): TGCGCCAGCAGCCTTAGCGGGGGAAATGAGCAGTTCTTC. It specifies CASSLSGGNEQFF.

The rearrangement uses TRBV19 and TRBJ1-1; tentative D call: TRBD1 (5 bases). The CDR3 has 15 residues. V lost 6 bases and J lost 7, with 21 bases in between. CDR1 and CDR2 from the germline V gene are LNHDA and SQIVND (reference sequence). CDR3 nucleotides: TGTGCCAGTAGCTTCGACTTAAGACAGTTCCTTGAAGCTTTCTTT. This gives the protein CASSFDLRQFLEAFF.

The rearrangement links TRBV28 to TRBJ2-7; TRBD2 might be the D (6 bases). CDR3 length equals 14 residues. V lost 6 bases, J lost 2 bases, and 14 bases lay in between. Germline CDR1 reads MDHEN; CDR2 reads SYDVKM. The CDR3 sequence is CASREGGLTYEQYF. The CDR3 DNA reads as TGTGCCAGCAGGGAGGGTGGGCTTACCTACGAGCAGTACTTC. Full variable domain (missing parts from reference TRBV28 and TRBJ2-7): DVKVTQSSRYLVKRTGEKVFLECVQDMDHENMFWYRQDPGLGLRLIYFSYDVKMKEKGDIPEGYSVSREKKERFSLILESASTNQTSMYLCASREGGLTYEQYFGPGTRLTVT.

The J gene is TRBJ2-7, the V gene TRBV15; TRBD1 aligns across 8 bases. The CDR3 runs 15 residues. Germline-derived CDR1 and CDR2 are LNHNV and YYDKDF (reference sequence). V gave up 5 bases and J gave up 2 bases; unmatched junction bases: 8. The CDR3 nucleotides read TGTGCCACCAGCCCGTGGACAGGGCAAACCTACGAGCAGTACTTC. Translation: CATSPWTGQTYEQYF.

V is TRBV7-9 and J is TRBJ1-4, with no clear D. CDR3 length: 13 residues. The V and J ends lost 5 bases and 6 bases respectively, with 10 bases between them. Per germline, CDR1 SEHNR and CDR2 FQNEAQ (reference sequence). DNA for the CDR3: TGTGCCAGCAGCCACCTGAACGATGAAAAACTGTTTTTT. Its translation: CASSHLNDEKLFF.